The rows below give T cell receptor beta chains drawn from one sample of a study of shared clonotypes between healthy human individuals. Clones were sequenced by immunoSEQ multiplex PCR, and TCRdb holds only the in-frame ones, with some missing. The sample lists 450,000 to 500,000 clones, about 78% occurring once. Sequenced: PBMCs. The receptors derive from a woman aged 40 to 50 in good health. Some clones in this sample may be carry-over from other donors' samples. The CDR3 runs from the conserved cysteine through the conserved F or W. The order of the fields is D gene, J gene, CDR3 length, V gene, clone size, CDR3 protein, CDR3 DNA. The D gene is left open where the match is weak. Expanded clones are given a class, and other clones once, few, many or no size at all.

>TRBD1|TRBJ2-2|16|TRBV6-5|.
CASSYLTGGYTGELFF
TGTGCCAGCAGTTACTTGACAGGGGGCTACACCGGGGAGCTGTTTTTT
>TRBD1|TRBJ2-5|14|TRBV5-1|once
CASSLEGQGPPTYF
TGCGCCAGCAGCTTGGAGGGACAGGGACCTCCTACGTACTTC
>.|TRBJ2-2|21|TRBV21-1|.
CASSKGAIGSGQKRDTGELFF
TGTGCCAGCAGCAAAGGGGCCATCGGTAGCGGTCAGAAGAGGGACACCGGGGAGCTGTTTTTT
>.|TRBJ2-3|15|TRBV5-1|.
CASSDPNKLTDTQYF
TGCGCCAGCAGCGACCCTAACAAGCTCACAGATACGCAGTATTTT
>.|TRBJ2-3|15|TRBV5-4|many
CASSPQGGGTDTQYF
TGTGCCAGCAGCCCCCAGGGGGGGGGCACAGATACGCAGTATTTT
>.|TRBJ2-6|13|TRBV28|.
CASEGAGANVLTF
TGTGCCAGCGAAGGAGCTGGGGCCAACGTCCTGACTTTC
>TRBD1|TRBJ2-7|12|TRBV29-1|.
CSAVQGVGEQYF
TGCAGCGCCGTGCAGGGGGTGGGCGAGCAGTACTTC
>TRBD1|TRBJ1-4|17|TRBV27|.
CASSPRTGFATNEKLFF
TGTGCCAGCAGTCCCCGGACAGGATTCGCAACTAATGAAAAACTGTTTTTT
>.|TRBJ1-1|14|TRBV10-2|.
CASRLRTGSTEAFF
TGCGCCAGCAGGCTTCGAACAGGGTCCACTGAAGCTTTCTTT
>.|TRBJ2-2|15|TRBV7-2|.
CASSLGGSNTGELFF
TGTGCCAGCAGCTTAGGCGGTTCGAACACCGGGGAGCTGTTTTTT
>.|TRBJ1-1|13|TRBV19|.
CASSSRLYTEAFF
TGTGCCAGTAGTTCCCGACTGTACACTGAAGCTTTCTTT
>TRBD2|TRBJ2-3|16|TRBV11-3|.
CASSYRTSGLTDTQYF
TGTGCCAGCAGCTACCGGACTAGCGGGCTCACAGATACGCAGTATTTT
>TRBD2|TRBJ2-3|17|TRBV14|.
CASSRAMTSGPTDTQYF
TGTGCCAGCAGCCGAGCGATGACTAGCGGTCCGACAGATACGCAGTATTTT
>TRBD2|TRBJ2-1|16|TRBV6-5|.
CASSYPSGRARDEQFF
TGTGCCAGCAGTTACCCTAGCGGGAGGGCCAGAGATGAGCAGTTCTTC
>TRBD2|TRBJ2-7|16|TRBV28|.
CASSNIRGSGSYEQYF
TGTGCCAGCAGCAATATCAGGGGAAGCGGGAGTTACGAGCAGTACTTC
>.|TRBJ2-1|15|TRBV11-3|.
CASSLGTVSYNEQFF
TGTGCCAGCAGCTTAGGGACAGTTTCCTACAATGAGCAGTTCTTC
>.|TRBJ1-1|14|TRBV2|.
CASSPQGLATEAFF
TGTGCCAGCAGTCCACAGGGTCTTGCGACTGAAGCTTTCTTT
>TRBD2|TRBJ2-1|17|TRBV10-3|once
CAISESTSGSPYNEQFF
TGTGCCATCAGTGAGTCGACTAGCGGGAGTCCCTACAATGAGCAGTTCTTC
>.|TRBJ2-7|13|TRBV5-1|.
CASSPRTNYEQYF
TGCGCCAGCAGCCCGCGGACTAACTACGAGCAGTACTTC
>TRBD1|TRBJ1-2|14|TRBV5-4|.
CASRRDRYNYGYTF
TGTGCCAGCAGGCGGGACAGATATAACTATGGCTACACCTTC
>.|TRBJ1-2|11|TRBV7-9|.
CASSLTYGYTF
TGTGCCAGCAGCCTCACCTATGGCTACACCTTC
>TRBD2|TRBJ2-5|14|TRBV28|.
CASSPSGRRETQYF
TGTGCCAGCAGCCCTAGCGGGAGGCGAGAGACCCAGTACTTC
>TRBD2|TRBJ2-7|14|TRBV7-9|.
CASSWASGSYEQYF
TGTGCCAGCAGCTGGGCTAGCGGGAGCTACGAGCAGTACTTC
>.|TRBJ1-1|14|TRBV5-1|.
CASSLTGPHTEAFF
TGCGCCAGCAGCTTGACAGGGCCGCACACTGAAGCTTTCTTT
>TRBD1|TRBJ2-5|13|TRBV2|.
CASSRDSEETQYF
TGTGCCAGCAGTCGGGACAGCGAAGAGACCCAGTACTTC
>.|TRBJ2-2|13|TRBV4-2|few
CASSQVQAGELFF
TGTGCCAGCAGCCAAGTGCAGGCCGGGGAGCTGTTTTTT